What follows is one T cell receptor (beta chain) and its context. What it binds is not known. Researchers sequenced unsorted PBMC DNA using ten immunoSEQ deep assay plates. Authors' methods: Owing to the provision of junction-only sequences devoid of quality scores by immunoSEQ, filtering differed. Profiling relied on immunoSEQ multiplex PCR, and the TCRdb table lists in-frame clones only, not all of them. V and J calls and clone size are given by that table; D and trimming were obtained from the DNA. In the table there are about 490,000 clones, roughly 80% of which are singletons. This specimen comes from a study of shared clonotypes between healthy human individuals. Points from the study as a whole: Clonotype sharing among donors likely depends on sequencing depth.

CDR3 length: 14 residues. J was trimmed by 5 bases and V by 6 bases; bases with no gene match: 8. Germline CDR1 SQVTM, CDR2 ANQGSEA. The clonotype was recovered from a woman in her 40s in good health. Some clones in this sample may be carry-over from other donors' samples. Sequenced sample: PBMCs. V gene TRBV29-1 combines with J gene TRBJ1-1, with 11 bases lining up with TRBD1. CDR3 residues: CSVIGQGARTEAFF. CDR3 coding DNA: TGCAGCGTCATCGGACAGGGGGCGAGGACTGAAGCTTTCTTT.